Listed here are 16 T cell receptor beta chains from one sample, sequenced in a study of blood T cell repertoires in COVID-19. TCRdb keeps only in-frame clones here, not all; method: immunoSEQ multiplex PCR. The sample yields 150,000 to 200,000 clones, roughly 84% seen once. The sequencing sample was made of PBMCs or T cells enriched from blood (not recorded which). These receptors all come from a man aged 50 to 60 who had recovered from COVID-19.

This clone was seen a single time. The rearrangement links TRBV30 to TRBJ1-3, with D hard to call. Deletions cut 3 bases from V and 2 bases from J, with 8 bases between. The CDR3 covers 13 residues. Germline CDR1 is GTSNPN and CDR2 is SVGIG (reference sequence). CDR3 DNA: TGTGCCTGGAGGTTATTTACTGGAAACACCATATATTTT. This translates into CAWRLFTGNTIYF.

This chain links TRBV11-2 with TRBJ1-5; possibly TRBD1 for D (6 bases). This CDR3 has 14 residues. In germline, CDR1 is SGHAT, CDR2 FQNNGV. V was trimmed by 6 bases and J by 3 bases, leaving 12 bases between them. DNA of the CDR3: TGTGCCAGCAGTCTACAGGGCTCCAATCAGCCCCAGCATTTT. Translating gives CASSLQGSNQPQHF.

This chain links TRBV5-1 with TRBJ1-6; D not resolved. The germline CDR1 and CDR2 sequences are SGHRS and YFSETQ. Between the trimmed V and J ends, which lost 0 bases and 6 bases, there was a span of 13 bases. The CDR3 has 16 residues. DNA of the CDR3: TGCGCCAGCAGCTTGGCAGGCTCAGTTACTAATTCACCCCTCCACTTT. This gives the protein CASSLAGSVTNSPLHF.

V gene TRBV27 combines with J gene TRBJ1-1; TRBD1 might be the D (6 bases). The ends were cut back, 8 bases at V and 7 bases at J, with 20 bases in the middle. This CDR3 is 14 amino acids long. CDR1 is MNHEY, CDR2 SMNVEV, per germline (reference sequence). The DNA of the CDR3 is TGTGCCAGCGCCAGAACAGGGCCGCTCTTTGAAGCTTTCTTT. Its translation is CASARTGPLFEAFF.

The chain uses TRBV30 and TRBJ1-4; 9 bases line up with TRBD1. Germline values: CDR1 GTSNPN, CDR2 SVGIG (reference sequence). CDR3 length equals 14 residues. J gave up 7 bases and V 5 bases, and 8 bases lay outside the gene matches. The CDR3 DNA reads TGTGCCTGGGCTAACAGGGGGCGCATTGAAAAACTGTTTTTT. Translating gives CAWANRGRIEKLFF.

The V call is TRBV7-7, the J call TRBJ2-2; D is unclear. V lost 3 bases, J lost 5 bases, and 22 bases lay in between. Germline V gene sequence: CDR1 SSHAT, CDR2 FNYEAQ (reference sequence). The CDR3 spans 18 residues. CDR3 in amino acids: CASSFIPRGGILTGELFF. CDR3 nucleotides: TGTGCCAGCAGCTTCATCCCCCGAGGCGGCATTCTTACCGGGGAGCTGTTTTTT.

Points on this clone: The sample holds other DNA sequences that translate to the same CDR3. Written as DNA, the CDR3 is TGTGCCAGCAGTGAGGCCGGAGTTCGAAACACCATATATTTT. Amino acids: CASSEAGVRNTIYF. V gene TRBV6-1 combines with J gene TRBJ1-3; D unresolved. V dropped 3 bases and J dropped 5 bases, with 11 bases sitting between them. Germline values: CDR1 MNHNS, CDR2 SASEGT. The CDR3 length is 14 residues.

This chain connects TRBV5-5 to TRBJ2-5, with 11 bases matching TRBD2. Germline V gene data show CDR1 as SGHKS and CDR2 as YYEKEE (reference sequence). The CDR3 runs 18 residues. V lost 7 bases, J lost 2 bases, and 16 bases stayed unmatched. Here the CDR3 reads CASSSRASGGPGQETQYF. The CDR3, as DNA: TGTGCCAGCTCGAGCAGGGCTAGCGGGGGGCCGGGGCAAGAGACCCAGTACTTC.

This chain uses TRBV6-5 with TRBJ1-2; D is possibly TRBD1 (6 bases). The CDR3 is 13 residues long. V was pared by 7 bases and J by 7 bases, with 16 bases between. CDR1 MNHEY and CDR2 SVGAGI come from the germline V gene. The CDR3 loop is CASTKQGLRGYTF. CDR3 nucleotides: TGTGCCAGCACCAAACAGGGTCTTCGTGGCTACACCTTC.

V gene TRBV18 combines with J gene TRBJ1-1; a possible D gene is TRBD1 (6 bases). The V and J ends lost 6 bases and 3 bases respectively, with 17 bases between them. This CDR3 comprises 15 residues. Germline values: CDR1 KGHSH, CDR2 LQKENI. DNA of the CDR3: TGTGCCAGCTCGCCCCAGACAGGAATCGACACTGAAGCTTTCTTT. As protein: CASSPQTGIDTEAFF.

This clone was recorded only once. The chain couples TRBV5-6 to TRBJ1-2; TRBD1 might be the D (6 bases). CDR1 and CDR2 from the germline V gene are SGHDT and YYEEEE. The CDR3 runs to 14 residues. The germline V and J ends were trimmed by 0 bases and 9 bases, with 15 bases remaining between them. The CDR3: CASSLADGTTSYTF. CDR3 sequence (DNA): TGTGCCAGCAGCTTGGCGGACGGGACAACGAGCTACACCTTC.

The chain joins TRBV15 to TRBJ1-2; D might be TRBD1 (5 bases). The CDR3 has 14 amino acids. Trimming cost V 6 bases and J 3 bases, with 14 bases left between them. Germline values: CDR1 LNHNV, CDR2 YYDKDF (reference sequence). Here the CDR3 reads CATSPGLAHYGYTF. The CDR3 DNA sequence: TGTGCCACCAGTCCAGGGTTGGCCCACTATGGCTACACCTTC. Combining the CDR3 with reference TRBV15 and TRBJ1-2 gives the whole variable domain DAMVIQNPRYQVTQFGKPVTLSCSQTLNHNVMYWYQQKSSQAPKLLFHYYDKDFNNEADTPDNFQSRRPNTSFCFLDIRSPGLGDTAMYLCATSPGLAHYGYTFGSGTRLTVV.

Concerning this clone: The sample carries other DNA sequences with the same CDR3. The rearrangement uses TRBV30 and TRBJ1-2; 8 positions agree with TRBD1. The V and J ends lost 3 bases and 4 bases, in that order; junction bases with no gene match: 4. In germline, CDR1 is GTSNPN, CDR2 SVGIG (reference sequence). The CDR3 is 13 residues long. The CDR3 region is CAWSADRGYGYTF. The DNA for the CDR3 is TGTGCCTGGAGCGCCGACAGGGGCTATGGCTACACCTTC.

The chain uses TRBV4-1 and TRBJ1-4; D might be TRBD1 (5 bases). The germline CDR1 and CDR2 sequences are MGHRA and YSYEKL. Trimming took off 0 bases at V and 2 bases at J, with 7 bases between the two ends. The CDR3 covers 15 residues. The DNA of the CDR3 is TGCGCCAGCAGCCAAGAACAGGTTACTAATGAAAAACTGTTTTTT. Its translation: CASSQEQVTNEKLFF.

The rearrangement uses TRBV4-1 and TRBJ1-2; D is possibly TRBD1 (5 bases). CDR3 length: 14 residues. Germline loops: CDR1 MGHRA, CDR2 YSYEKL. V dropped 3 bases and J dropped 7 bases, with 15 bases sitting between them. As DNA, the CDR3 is TGCGCCAGCAGCCAGCCAGCGGGACCGGGTGGCTACACCTTC. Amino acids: CASSQPAGPGGYTF.

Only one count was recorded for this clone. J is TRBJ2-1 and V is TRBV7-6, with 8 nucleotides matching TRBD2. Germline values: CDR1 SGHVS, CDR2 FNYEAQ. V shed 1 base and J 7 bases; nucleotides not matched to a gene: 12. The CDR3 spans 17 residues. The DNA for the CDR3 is TGTGCCAGCAGCTTAGGTCCCCAGGCGGGGGGAAAAAATGAGCAGTTCTTC. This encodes CASSLGPQAGGKNEQFF. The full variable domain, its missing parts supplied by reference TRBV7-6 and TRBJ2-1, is GAGVSQSPRYKVTKRGQDVALRCDPISGHVSLYWYRQALGQGPEFLTYFNYEAQQDKSGLPNDRFSAERPEGSISTLTIQRTEQRDSAMYRCASSLGPQAGGKNEQFFGPGTRLTVL.